A single sample gave rise to the 23 T cell receptor beta chains below, sequenced in a study of OX40 agonist ivuxolimab in advanced cancers. Generated by immunoSEQ multiplex PCR, the TCRdb table keeps only in-frame clones and is missing some. This sample yields 50,000 to 70,000 clones, of which around nine tenths are seen a single time; approximately 0.8% belongs to the top ten. Sample: CD4+ or CD8+ T cells sorted from blood, taken in a trial of the OX40 agonist ivuxolimab. The receptors here all came from an adult with an advanced solid tumor such as melanoma, head and neck, liver or kidney cancer.

This chain connects TRBV5-5 to TRBJ1-5, with D hard to call. The CDR3 runs to 13 residues. Trimming removed 1 base from V and 3 bases from J, with 5 bases in between. Per the germline V gene, CDR1 is SGHKS and CDR2 is YYEKEE (reference sequence). DNA for the CDR3: TGTGCCAGCAGCTTGTGGGACAATCAGCCCCAGCATTTT. Protein sequence: CASSLWDNQPQHF.

This clone was observed once. The V and J genes are TRBV28 and TRBJ2-7; D uncertain. V lost 4 bases and J lost 3, with 13 bases in between. Germline loops: CDR1 MDHEN, CDR2 SYDVKM. This CDR3 is built from 14 residues. CDR3 sequence (DNA): TGTGCCAGCAGTTCCCTGGGCAGCAACTACGAGCAGTACTTC. Its protein product is CASSSLGSNYEQYF.

The rearrangement uses TRBV27 and TRBJ1-2, with D possibly matching TRBD1 (6 bases). CDR1 and CDR2 (germline): MNHEY, SMNVEV (reference sequence). The ends were cut back, 2 bases at V and 4 bases at J, with 17 bases in the middle. The CDR3 covers 16 residues. CDR3 coding DNA: TGTGCCAGCAGTTTACGACCCGAACAGGGCGTCTATGGCTACACCTTC. Protein product: CASSLRPEQGVYGYTF.

The rearrangement joins TRBV5-1 to TRBJ2-5; 8 bases are a match to TRBD2. The length of the CDR3 is 15 residues. The J segment lost 2 bases and the V segment lost 4 bases, leaving 7 bases of the junction unmatched. Germline-derived CDR1 and CDR2 are SGHRS and YFSETQ. For the CDR3, the DNA is TGCGCCAGCAGCGTAACCGGGGGGGCTCAAGAGACCCAGTACTTC. Translated, it gives CASSVTGGAQETQYF. Drawing the rest from reference TRBV5-1 and TRBJ2-5, the complete variable domain is KAGVTQTPRYLIKTRGQQVTLSCSPISGHRSVSWYQQTPGQGLQFLFEYFSETQRNKGNFPGRFSGRQFSNSRSEMNVSTLELGDSALYLCASSVTGGAQETQYFGPGTRLLVL.

This chain uses TRBV30 with TRBJ2-7; tentative D call: TRBD1 (5 bases). CDR3 size: 12 residues. CDR1 is GTSNPN and CDR2 is SVGIG in the germline V gene (reference sequence). V gave up 5 bases and J gave up 0 bases, with 8 bases separating them. The CDR3 loop is CAWGASSYEQYF. In DNA form, the CDR3 reads TGTGCCTGGGGGGCGAGCTCCTACGAGCAGTACTTC.

The chain employs TRBV7-3 and TRBJ2-2; D ambiguous. Germline values: CDR1 SGHTA, CDR2 FQGTGA. The germline V and J ends were trimmed by 0 bases and 5 bases, with 4 bases remaining between them. The CDR3 covers 13 residues. CDR3: CASSLTLTGELFF. DNA for the CDR3: TGTGCCAGCAGCTTAACCCTTACCGGGGAGCTGTTTTTT.

This rearrangement joins TRBV28 to TRBJ1-2; possibly TRBD1 for D (6 bases). Germline loops: CDR1 MDHEN, CDR2 SYDVKM. CDR3 size: 14 residues. The V gene lost 5 bases and the J gene lost 3 bases, with 13 bases spanning the gap. This CDR3 reads CASSLIGTYYGYTF. CDR3 nucleotide sequence: TGTGCCAGCAGTCTAATCGGGACATACTATGGCTACACCTTC.

The V gene is TRBV2, the J gene TRBJ2-7; 7 bases line up with TRBD1. Germline assignment: CDR1 SNHLY and CDR2 FYNNEI. With V trimmed by 5 bases and J by 3 bases, 1 base remained unmatched. The CDR3 runs to 12 residues. CDR3 nucleotide sequence: TGTGCCAGCAGTCCAGGGGGCTACGAGCAGTACTTC. This translates into CASSPGGYEQYF.

The chain couples TRBV4-1 to TRBJ2-5; 12 bases are a match to TRBD2. The CDR3 runs to 15 residues. Trimming took 4 bases from V and 6 from J; bases not matched to a gene: 6. CDR1 is MGHRA, CDR2 YSYEKL, per germline. CDR3 DNA sequence: TGCGCCAGCAGCCCGACGACTAGCGGGGGACAGACCCAGTACTTC. Translating it yields CASSPTTSGGQTQYF.

V is TRBV2 and J is TRBJ2-6; 9 bases agree with TRBD1. This CDR3 spans 18 amino acids. From germline, CDR1 is SNHLY and CDR2 FYNNEI. The V and J ends lost 6 bases and 1 base, in that order; junction bases with no gene match: 10. This CDR3 reads CASRPGTGMGSGANVLTF. The DNA for the CDR3 is TGTGCCAGCAGGCCCGGGACAGGGATGGGATCTGGGGCCAACGTCCTGACTTTC. The variable domain in full, completed from reference TRBV2 and TRBJ2-6, reads EPEVTQTPSHQVTQMGQEVILRCVPISNHLYFYWYRQILGQKVEFLVSFYNNEISEKSEIFDDQFSVERPDGSNFTLKIRSTKLEDSAMYFCASRPGTGMGSGANVLTFGAGSRLTVL.

The chain links TRBV6-1 to TRBJ1-2; 7 nucleotides agree with TRBD1. V was clipped by 6 bases and J by 4 bases; unmatched bases: 8. This CDR3 has 14 residues. The germline gives CDR1 MNHNS, CDR2 SASEGT. The CDR3 bases are TGTGCCAGCAGGGTACTACAGGGGAGCTATGGCTACACCTTC. Translating gives CASRVLQGSYGYTF.

This clone occurred a few times. CDR3 in DNA: TGTGCCAGTAGTCAGGGGAGGGACACTGAAGCTTTCTTT. Protein sequence: CASSQGRDTEAFF. This rearrangement joins TRBV19 to TRBJ1-1; D is perhaps TRBD1 (6 bases). Germline values: CDR1 LNHDA, CDR2 SQIVND (reference sequence). The CDR3 is made up of 13 amino acids. The V and J ends lost 5 bases and 3 bases respectively, with 10 bases between them.

CDR3 loop: CASSYSPGMETQYF. CDR3 nucleotide sequence: TGTGCCAGCAGTTACTCGCCGGGGATGGAGACCCAGTACTTC. The chain is built from TRBV6-6 and TRBJ2-5, with TRBD2 as a possible D gene (5 bases). CDR3 size: 14 residues. The germline V and J ends were trimmed by 0 bases and 5 bases, with 10 bases remaining between them. Germline-derived CDR1 and CDR2 are MNHNY and SVGAGI (reference sequence).

V and J are TRBV18 and TRBJ1-3; tentative D call: TRBD1 (5 bases). V gave up 0 bases and J gave up 3 bases, with 9 bases separating them. Germline V gives CDR1 KGHSH, CDR2 LQKENI. The CDR3 sequence is 15 residues long. As DNA, the CDR3 is TGTGCCAGCTCACCACCGTCCCAGGGTGGAAACACCATATATTTT. Its translation: CASSPPSQGGNTIYF.

V gene TRBV7-6 combines with J gene TRBJ1-1; TRBD1 matches 12 bases. Germline V gene lookup returns CDR1 SGHVS and CDR2 FNYEAQ. V lost 5 bases to trimming and J lost 4 bases; unmatched junction nucleotides: 11. This CDR3 is built from 17 residues. CDR3 in amino acids: CASSPQEGTGGLTEAFF. The CDR3 region has the DNA TGTGCCAGCAGCCCCCAAGAGGGGACAGGGGGCCTCACTGAAGCTTTCTTT.

This clone occurred once. The gene calls are TRBV7-9 and TRBJ1-2, with TRBD1 identical over 9 bases. The CDR3 runs to 14 residues. J was trimmed by 3 bases and V by 5 bases; bases with no gene match: 4. CDR1 is SEHNR, CDR2 FQNEAQ, per germline (reference sequence). This CDR3 is CASSRDRDDYGYTF. The CDR3 DNA follows: TGTGCCAGCAGCCGGGACAGGGATGACTATGGCTACACCTTC. The full variable domain, rest sourced from reference TRBV7-9 and TRBJ1-2, is DTGVSQNPRHKITKRGQNVTFRCDPISEHNRLYWYRQTLGQGPEFLTYFQNEAQLEKSRLLSDRFSAERPKGSFSTLEIQRTEQGDSAMYLCASSRDRDDYGYTFGSGTRLTVV.

This clone was observed once. The V gene is TRBV6-5, the J gene TRBJ1-6; D unresolved. Germline V CDR1 and CDR2: MNHEY, SVGAGI. Trimming removed 4 bases at V and 4 bases at J, with 8 bases between. The CDR3 totals 14 residues. CDR3 residues: CASSSTEYNSPLHF. The DNA for the CDR3 is TGTGCCAGCAGTTCCACAGAGTATAATTCACCCCTCCACTTT.

The J gene is TRBJ2-5, the V gene TRBV5-1; the D gene could be TRBD1 or TRBD2 (5 bases each). There are 14 residues in the CDR3. Trimming left V 4 bases short and J 0 bases short, with 10 bases between. Germline V CDR1 and CDR2: SGHRS, YFSETQ. CDR3 region: CASSPGLDQETQYF. The DNA for the CDR3 is TGCGCCAGCAGCCCGGGGCTCGACCAAGAGACCCAGTACTTC.

This chain links TRBV11-2 with TRBJ1-3; maybe TRBD1 (6 bases). This CDR3 contains 18 residues. CDR1 is SGHAT, CDR2 FQNNGV, per germline. V lost 1 base and J 0 bases, leaving 16 bases between the germline ends. The CDR3 DNA sequence: TGTGCCAGCAGCTTAGGGGGGCAGGGTGGAAGCTCTGGAAACACCATATATTTT. It is translated as CASSLGGQGGSSGNTIYF.

The CDR3 here is CASSQQVMNTEAFF. CDR3 nucleotide sequence: TGCGCCAGCAGCCAACAGGTCATGAACACTGAAGCTTTCTTT. V and J are TRBV5-1 and TRBJ1-1, with a weak D call TRBD1 (5 bases). Germline lookup yields CDR1 SGHRS and CDR2 YFSETQ. The length of the CDR3 is 14 residues. Trimming took 4 bases from V and 0 from J, leaving 10 bases between them.

The DNA for the CDR3 is TGTGCCAGCAGCCTCCCGGCCTCTAGGGAGCAGTACTTC. Translating gives CASSLPASREQYF. The rearrangement links TRBV6-6 to TRBJ2-7, with no clear D. The V end lost 6 bases, the J end lost 7 bases, and 16 bases lay between the germline ends. The CDR3 has 13 residues. CDR1 is MNHNY, CDR2 SVGAGI, per germline (reference sequence).

Regarding this clone: The same CDR3 can be traced to other DNA sequences in this sample. J is TRBJ2-7 and V is TRBV11-3; the D gene is possibly TRBD1 (5 bases). Per the germline V gene, CDR1 is SGHNT and CDR2 is YENEEA. The V gene lost 4 bases and the J gene lost 6 bases, with 7 bases spanning the gap. The CDR3 contains 11 residues. DNA for the CDR3: TGTGCCAGCAGCTCAGGGTTCGAGCAGTACTTC. This encodes CASSSGFEQYF.

This rearrangement joins TRBV2 to TRBJ1-1; the D is unclear. CDR1 is SNHLY, CDR2 FYNNEI, per germline. CDR3 length: 13 amino acids. With 6 bases removed from V and 8 bases from J, the gap between germline ends came to 16 bases. The DNA of the CDR3 is TGTGCCAGCAGGGACGCCGGAAAGCGCGAAGCTTTCTTT. It yields the protein CASRDAGKREAFF.